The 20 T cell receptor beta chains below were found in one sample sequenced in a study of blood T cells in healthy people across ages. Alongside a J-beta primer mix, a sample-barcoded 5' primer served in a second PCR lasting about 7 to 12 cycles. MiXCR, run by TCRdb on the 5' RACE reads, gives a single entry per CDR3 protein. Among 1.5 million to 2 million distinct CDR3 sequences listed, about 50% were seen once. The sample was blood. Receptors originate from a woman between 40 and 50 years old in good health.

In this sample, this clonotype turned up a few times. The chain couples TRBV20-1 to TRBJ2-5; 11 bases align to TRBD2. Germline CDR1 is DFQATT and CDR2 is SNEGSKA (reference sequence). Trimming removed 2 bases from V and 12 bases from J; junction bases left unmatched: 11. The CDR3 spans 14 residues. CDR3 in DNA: TGCAGTGCTAGAAAGGCCCACGAACTAGCGGGGGAGTACTTC. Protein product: CSARKAHELAGEYF.

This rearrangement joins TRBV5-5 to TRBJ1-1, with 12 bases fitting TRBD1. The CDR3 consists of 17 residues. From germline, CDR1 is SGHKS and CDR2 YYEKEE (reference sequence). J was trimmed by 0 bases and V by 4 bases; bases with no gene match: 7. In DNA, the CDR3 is TGTGCCAGCAGCGGGGACAGGGGGCTGGGGATGAACACTGAAGCTTTCTTT. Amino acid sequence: CASSGDRGLGMNTEAFF.

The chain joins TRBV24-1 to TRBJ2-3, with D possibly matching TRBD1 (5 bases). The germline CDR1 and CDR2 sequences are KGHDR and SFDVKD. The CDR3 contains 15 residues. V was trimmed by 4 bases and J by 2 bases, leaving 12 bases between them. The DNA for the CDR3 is TGTGCCACCAGTGAGGGTGGACAATACACAGATACGCAGTATTTT. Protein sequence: CATSEGGQYTDTQYF.

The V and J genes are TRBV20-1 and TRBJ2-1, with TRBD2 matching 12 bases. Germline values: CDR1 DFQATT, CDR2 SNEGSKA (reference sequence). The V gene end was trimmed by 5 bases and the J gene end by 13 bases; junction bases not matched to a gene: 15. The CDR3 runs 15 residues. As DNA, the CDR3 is TGCAGTGCTCCCAGGACTAGCGGGGATTTCGAGACCCAGTTCTTC. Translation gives CSAPRTSGDFETQFF.

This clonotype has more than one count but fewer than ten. CDR3 residues: CASSSMTGVGYGYTF. The CDR3 coding sequence is TGTGCCAGCAGCTCAATGACAGGGGTTGGATATGGCTACACCTTC. The chain uses TRBV7-8 and TRBJ1-2; 8 bases match TRBD1. This CDR3 region has 15 residues. Germline CDR1 SGHVS, CDR2 FQNEAQ. The J segment lost 5 bases and the V segment lost 4 bases, leaving 9 bases of the junction unmatched.

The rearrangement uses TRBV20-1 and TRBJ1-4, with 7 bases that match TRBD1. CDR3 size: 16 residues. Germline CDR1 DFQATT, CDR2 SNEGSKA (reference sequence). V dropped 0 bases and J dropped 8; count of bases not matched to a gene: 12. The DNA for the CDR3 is TGCAGTGCTAGAGATCGAAGACTAACAGGGGCCGAAAAACTGTTTTTT. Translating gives CSARDRRLTGAEKLFF.

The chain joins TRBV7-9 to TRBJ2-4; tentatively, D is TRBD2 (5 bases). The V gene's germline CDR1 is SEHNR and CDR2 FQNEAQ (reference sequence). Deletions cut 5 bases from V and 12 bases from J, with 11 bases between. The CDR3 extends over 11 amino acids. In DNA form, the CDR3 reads TGTGCCAGCAGCCCCCGCGAGGGTCAGTACTTC. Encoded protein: CASSPREGQYF.

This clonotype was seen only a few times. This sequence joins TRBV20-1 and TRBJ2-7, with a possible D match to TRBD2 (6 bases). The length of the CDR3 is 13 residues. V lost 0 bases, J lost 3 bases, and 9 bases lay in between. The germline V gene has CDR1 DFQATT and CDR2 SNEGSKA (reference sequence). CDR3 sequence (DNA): TGCAGTGCTAGAGATAGGAGGGGCTACGAGCAGTACTTC. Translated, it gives CSARDRRGYEQYF.

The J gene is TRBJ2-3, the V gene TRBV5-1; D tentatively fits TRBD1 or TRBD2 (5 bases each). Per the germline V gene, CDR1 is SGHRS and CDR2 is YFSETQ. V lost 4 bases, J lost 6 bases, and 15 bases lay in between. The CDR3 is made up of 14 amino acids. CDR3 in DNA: TGCGCCAGCAGCACACGGGACGGATCCGATACGCAGTATTTT. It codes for CASSTRDGSDTQYF.

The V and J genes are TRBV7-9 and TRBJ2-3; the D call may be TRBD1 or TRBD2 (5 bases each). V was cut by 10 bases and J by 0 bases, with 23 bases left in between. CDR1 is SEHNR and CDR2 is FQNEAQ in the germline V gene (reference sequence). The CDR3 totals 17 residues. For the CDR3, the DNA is TGTGCCACTGATCCAGGTCGGGGCTTAGCTAGCACAGATACGCAGTATTTT. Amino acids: CATDPGRGLASTDTQYF.

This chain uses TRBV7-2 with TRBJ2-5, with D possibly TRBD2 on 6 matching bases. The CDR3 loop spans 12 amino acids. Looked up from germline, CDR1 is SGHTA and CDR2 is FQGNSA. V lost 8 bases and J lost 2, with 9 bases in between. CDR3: CASRDLQETQYF. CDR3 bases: TGTGCCAGCCGGGACTTACAAGAGACCCAGTACTTC.

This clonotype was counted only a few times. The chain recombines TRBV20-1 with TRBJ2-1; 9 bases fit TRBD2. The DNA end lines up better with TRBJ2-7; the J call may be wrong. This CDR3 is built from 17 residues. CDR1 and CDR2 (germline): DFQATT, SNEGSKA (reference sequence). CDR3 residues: CSARVGQAGGGTYEQYF. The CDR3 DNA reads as TGCAGTGCTAGGGTCGGGCAAGCGGGGGGAGGGACCTACGAGCAGTACTTC.

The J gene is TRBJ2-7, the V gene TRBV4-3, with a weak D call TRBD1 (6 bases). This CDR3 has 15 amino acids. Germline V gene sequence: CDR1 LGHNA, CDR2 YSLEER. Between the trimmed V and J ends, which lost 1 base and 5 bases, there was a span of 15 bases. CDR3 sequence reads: CASSQGGGQVDEQYF. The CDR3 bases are TGCGCCAGCAGCCAAGGAGGGGGACAAGTGGACGAGCAGTACTTC.

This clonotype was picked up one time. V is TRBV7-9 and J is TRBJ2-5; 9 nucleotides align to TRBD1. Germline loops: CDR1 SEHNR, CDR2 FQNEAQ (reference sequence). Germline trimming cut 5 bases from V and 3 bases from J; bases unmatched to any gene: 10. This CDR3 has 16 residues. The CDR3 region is CASSTRTGAIEETQYF. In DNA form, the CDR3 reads TGTGCCAGCAGCACCCGGACAGGGGCTATTGAAGAGACCCAGTACTTC. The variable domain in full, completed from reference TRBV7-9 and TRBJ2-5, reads DTGVSQNPRHKITKRGQNVTFRCDPISEHNRLYWYRQTLGQGPEFLTYFQNEAQLEKSRLLSDRFSAERPKGSFSTLEIQRTEQGDSAMYLCASSTRTGAIEETQYFGPGTRLLVL.

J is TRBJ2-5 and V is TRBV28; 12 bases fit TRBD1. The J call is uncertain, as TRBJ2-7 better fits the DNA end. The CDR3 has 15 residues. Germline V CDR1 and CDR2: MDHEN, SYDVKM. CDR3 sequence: CASSPTGQGAGEQYF. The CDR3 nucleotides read TGTGCCAGCAGTCCCACGGGACAGGGGGCCGGCGAGCAGTACTTC.

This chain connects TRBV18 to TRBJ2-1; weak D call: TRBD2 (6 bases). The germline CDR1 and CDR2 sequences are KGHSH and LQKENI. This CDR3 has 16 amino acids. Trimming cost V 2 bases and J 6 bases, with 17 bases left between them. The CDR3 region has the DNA TGTGCCAGCTCACCAATGGGACGGGGGATCCTCAATGAGCAGTTCTTC. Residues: CASSPMGRGILNEQFF.

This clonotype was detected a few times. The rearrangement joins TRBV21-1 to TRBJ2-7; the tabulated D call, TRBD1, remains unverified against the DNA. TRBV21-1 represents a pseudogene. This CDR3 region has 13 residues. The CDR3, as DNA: TGTGCCAGCAGAACGGACAACTCCTACGAGCAGTACTTC. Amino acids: CASRTDNSYEQYF.

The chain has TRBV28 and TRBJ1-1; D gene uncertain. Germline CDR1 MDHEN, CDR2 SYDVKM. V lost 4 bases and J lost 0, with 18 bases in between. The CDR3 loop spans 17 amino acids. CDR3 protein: CASSSPKGGSLNTEAFF. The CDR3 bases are TGTGCCAGCAGTTCGCCCAAGGGAGGCTCGCTGAACACTGAAGCTTTCTTT. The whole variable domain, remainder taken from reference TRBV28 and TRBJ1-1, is DVKVTQSSRYLVKRTGEKVFLECVQDMDHENMFWYRQDPGLGLRLIYFSYDVKMKEKGDIPEGYSVSREKKERFSLILESASTNQTSMYLCASSSPKGGSLNTEAFFGQGTRLTVV.

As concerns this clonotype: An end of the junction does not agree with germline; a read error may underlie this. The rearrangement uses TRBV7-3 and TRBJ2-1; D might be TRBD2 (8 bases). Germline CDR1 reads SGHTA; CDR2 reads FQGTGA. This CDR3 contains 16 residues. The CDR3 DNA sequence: TGCGCCAGCAGCCTACATAATAGCGGGACAGCCTACGAGCAGTTCTTC. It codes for CASSLHNSGTAYEQFF.

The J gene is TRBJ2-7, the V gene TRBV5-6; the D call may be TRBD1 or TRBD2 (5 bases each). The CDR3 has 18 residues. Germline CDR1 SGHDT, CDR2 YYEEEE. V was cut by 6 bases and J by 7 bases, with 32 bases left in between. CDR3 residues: CASIVRSRGPNLGNEQYF. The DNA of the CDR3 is TGTGCCAGCATCGTCCGATCCCGGGGCCCTAACCTCGGCAATGAGCAGTACTTC.